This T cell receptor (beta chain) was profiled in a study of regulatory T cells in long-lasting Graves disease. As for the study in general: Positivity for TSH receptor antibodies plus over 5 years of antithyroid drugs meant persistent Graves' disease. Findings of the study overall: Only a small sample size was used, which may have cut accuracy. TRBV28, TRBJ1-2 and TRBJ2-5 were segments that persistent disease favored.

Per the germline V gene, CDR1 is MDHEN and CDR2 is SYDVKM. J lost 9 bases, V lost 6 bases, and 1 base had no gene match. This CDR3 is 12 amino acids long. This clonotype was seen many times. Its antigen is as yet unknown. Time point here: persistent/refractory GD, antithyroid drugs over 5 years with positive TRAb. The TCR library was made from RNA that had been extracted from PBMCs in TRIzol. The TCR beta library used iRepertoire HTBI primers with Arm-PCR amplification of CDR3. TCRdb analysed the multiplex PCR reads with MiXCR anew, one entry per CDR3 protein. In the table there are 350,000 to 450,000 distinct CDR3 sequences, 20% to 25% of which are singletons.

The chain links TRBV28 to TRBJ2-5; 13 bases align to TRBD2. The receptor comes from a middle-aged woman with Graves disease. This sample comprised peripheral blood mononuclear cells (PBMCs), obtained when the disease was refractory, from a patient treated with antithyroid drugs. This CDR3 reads CASRTSGRPQYF. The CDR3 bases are TGTGCCAGCAGGACTAGCGGGAGGCCCCAGTACTTC.